One and the same sample provided the 18 T cell receptor beta chains below, sequenced in a study of T cells in Graves' hyperthyroidism and ophthalmopathy. Amplified TCR beta CDR3 regions derived from RNA transcripts. The HTBI primer set drove a first-round RT-PCR of the TCR CDR3. MiXCR, run by TCRdb on the multiplex PCR reads, gives a single entry per CDR3 protein. The sample carries approximately 300,000 distinct CDR3 sequences, over 15% recorded once. The sequencing sample was made of blood. The receptors were sampled from a man between 25 and 39 years old with Graves' hyperthyroidism.

The genes are TRBV7-3 and TRBJ2-2; D is undetermined. This CDR3 spans 16 amino acids. Per the germline V gene, CDR1 is SGHTA and CDR2 is FQGTGA. V dropped 7 bases and J dropped 0 bases, with 15 bases sitting between them. The CDR3 protein is CASNSTLLTNTGELFF. Here the CDR3 DNA reads TGTGCCAGCAACTCAACCCTACTGACGAACACCGGGGAGCTGTTTTTT.

This clonotype has more than one count but fewer than ten. The chain has TRBV2 and TRBJ1-3, with a tentative D call TRBD1 (5 bases). The CDR3 totals 14 residues. Trimming took 2 bases from V and 3 from J, leaving 8 bases between them. From germline, CDR1 is SNHLY and CDR2 FYNNEI. The CDR3 DNA is TGTGCCAGCAGTGAACAGGGCGGTGGAAACACCATATATTTT. This codes for CASSEQGGGNTIYF.

V and J are TRBV6-4 and TRBJ1-6, with 11 bases aligning to TRBD1. The CDR3 is 15 residues long. CDR1 and CDR2 from the germline V gene are MRHNA and SNTAGT. Trimming took 5 bases from V and 7 from J; bases not matched to a gene: 4. As DNA, the CDR3 is TGTGCCAGCAGTCGGGACAGGGGGAGAAATTCACCCCTCCACTTT. Translation gives CASSRDRGRNSPLHF.

This clonotype has a count of ten or more. J is TRBJ2-2 and V is TRBV12-3 or TRBV12-4; TRBD2 agrees at 7 bases. The junction had 16 bases not matched to a gene; V was cut back by 4 bases and J by 2 bases. The CDR3 spans 19 residues. Here the CDR3 DNA reads TGTGCCAGCAGTTCCGGCAGGGTGGGGGGGGGAGGAAACACCGGGGAGCTGTTTTTT. Its translation is CASSSGRVGGGGNTGELFF.

The chain is built from TRBV7-6 and TRBJ1-4; no reliable D call. CDR3 length: 15 residues. V was clipped by 5 bases and J by 8 bases, with 18 bases between them. Germline V gene sequence: CDR1 SGHVS, CDR2 FNYEAQ. The CDR3 is CASSPARTRQEKLFF. CDR3 DNA: TGTGCCAGCAGCCCCGCGCGAACCCGGCAAGAAAAACTGTTTTTT.

This clonotype has at least ten counts. V is TRBV6-6 and J is TRBJ2-1, with D possibly being TRBD2 (6 bases). Trimming cost V 1 base and J 3 bases, with 22 bases left between them. The CDR3 totals 19 residues. CDR1 is MNHNY, CDR2 SVGAGI, per germline (reference sequence). The CDR3 sequence: CASSYLGSGTLWIYNEQFF. The CDR3 DNA is TGTGCCAGCAGTTACTTGGGTAGCGGCACCTTGTGGATCTACAATGAGCAGTTCTTC.

This clonotype was seen a handful of times. This rearrangement joins TRBV28 to TRBJ1-2; TRBD1 agrees at 7 bases. CDR3 length: 13 residues. CDR1 and CDR2 (germline): MDHEN, SYDVKM. V shed 5 bases and J 4 bases; nucleotides not matched to a gene: 4. CDR3 DNA: TGTGCCAGCAGTGCAAGGACAGGCTATGGCTACACCTTC. Translation: CASSARTGYGYTF.

This clonotype appeared many times. This sequence joins TRBV11-2 and TRBJ2-5; a possible D gene is TRBD2 (6 bases). V was clipped by 5 bases and J by 5 bases, with 15 bases between them. Germline V gives CDR1 SGHAT, CDR2 FQNNGV. The CDR3 spans 14 residues. CDR3 residues: CASSPRLVVETQYF. The CDR3 DNA follows: TGTGCCAGCAGCCCCCGACTAGTTGTGGAGACCCAGTACTTC.

This clonotype has only a few counts. The chain is built from TRBV27 and TRBJ2-5; TRBD1 is a possible D gene (6 bases). The CDR3 runs to 16 residues. CDR1 is MNHEY, CDR2 SMNVEV, per germline (reference sequence). With 5 bases removed from V and 5 bases from J, the gap between germline ends came to 21 bases. The CDR3 loop is CASSTNPPGQRETQYF. The CDR3 DNA reads TGTGCCAGCAGTACCAACCCGCCGGGACAAAGGGAGACCCAGTACTTC.

This clonotype was detected ten times or more. The chain carries TRBV28 and TRBJ1-5, with D possibly being TRBD1 (6 bases). The CDR3 has 17 amino acids. Germline V gene lookup returns CDR1 MDHEN and CDR2 SYDVKM. The V and J ends lost 6 bases and 7 bases respectively, with 25 bases between them. In DNA form, the CDR3 reads TGTGCCAGCAGCCGCGCTCTTTCACAGGGACCGAGACAGCCCCAGCATTTT. Amino acids: CASSRALSQGPRQPQHF.

The V and J genes are TRBV4-1 and TRBJ2-3; 7 bases are a match to TRBD2. V lost 0 bases and J lost 2; bases outside the gene matches: 2. Germline V gene data show CDR1 as MGHRA and CDR2 as YSYEKL. The CDR3 length is 15 residues. For the CDR3, the DNA is TGCGCCAGCAGCCAAGATAGGGACTACACAGATACGCAGTATTTT. Encoded protein: CASSQDRDYTDTQYF.

The chain is built from TRBV2 and TRBJ1-5, with D perhaps TRBD1 (6 bases). Germline values: CDR1 SNHLY, CDR2 FYNNEI. Trimming cost V 8 bases and J 7 bases, with 21 bases left between them. The CDR3 is 15 amino acids. The CDR3 region is CASGMSRGLNQPQHF. The DNA for the CDR3 is TGTGCCAGCGGTATGAGCAGGGGTCTGAACCAGCCCCAGCATTTT. Looking up the rest from reference TRBV2 and TRBJ1-5 gives the full variable domain: EPEVTQTPSHQVTQMGQEVILRCVPISNHLYFYWYRQILGQKVEFLVSFYNNEISEKSEIFDDQFSVERPDGSNFTLKIRSTKLEDSAMYFCASGMSRGLNQPQHFGDGTRLSIL.

Written as DNA, the CDR3 is TGCAGTGCTAGAAACCCATCCCAGGGGGAAAAACTGTTTTTT. Protein product: CSARNPSQGEKLFF. The chain joins TRBV20-1 to TRBJ1-4; possible D gene TRBD1, 6 bases. V was cut by 2 bases and J by 8 bases, with 15 bases left in between. The CDR3 is 14 residues long. Germline lookup yields CDR1 DFQATT and CDR2 SNEGSKA (reference sequence).

This clonotype was seen repeatedly, ten times or more. The chain employs TRBV9 and TRBJ2-3; D perhaps matches TRBD1 (5 bases). Looked up from germline, CDR1 is SGDLS and CDR2 is YYNGEE. This CDR3 spans 14 amino acids. V dropped 4 bases and J dropped 3 bases, with 12 bases sitting between them. The CDR3 region is CASSTDSLTDTQYF. Here the CDR3 DNA reads TGTGCCAGCAGCACCGACAGTTTAACAGATACGCAGTATTTT.

This clonotype was detected a few times. A read error may produce the germline difference seen at one junction end. This chain links TRBV2 with TRBJ2-7; 11 bases match TRBD2. The CDR3 is 16 amino acids. The germline CDR1 and CDR2 sequences are SNHLY and FYNNEI. The DNA for the CDR3 is TGCGCCAGCAGCCAGGTAGCGGGAGGGGGGGCATACGAGCAGTACTTC. Translated: CASSQVAGGGAYEQYF.

V and J are TRBV20-1 and TRBJ1-3; 8 positions agree with TRBD1. V gave up 1 base and J gave up 4 bases; unmatched junction bases: 3. This CDR3 spans 14 amino acids. From germline, CDR1 is DFQATT and CDR2 SNEGSKA (reference sequence). The CDR3 reads CSARARTGGNTIYF. The CDR3 DNA sequence: TGCAGTGCTAGAGCCCGGACAGGGGGAAACACCATATATTTT.

The chain couples TRBV7-2 to TRBJ2-1, with TRBD2 matching over 10 bases. CDR1 is SGHTA, CDR2 FQGNSA, per germline. The CDR3 covers 17 residues. The CDR3 spells CVSRTGGTSEDYNEQFF. The CDR3 coding sequence is TGTGTTAGCCGCACAGGGGGGACTAGCGAGGACTACAATGAGCAGTTCTTC.

The V call is TRBV15, the J call TRBJ2-1, with 8 bases identical to TRBD2. CDR1 and CDR2 (germline): LNHNV, YYDKDF (reference sequence). The CDR3 has 17 amino acids. V dropped 2 bases and J dropped 5; count of bases not matched to a gene: 11. The CDR3 coding sequence is TGTGCCACCAGCAGACCCGCCGGCGGGGGGCGGGACAATGAGCAGTTCTTC. Protein product: CATSRPAGGGRDNEQFF.